The entry below gives a single T cell receptor (beta chain) sequence along with its context. This clonotype was found a few times. The target of this receptor is not known. The input lacks base qualities; no much larger clone sits a single base away. This record belongs to a study of beta chain bispecific antibodies for T cell cancers (dated by TCRdb to the early 2020s). In the study overall: After T cells from healthy donors were cocultured with bispecific antibodies and T cell leukemia lines, the researchers used TRBV sequencing of the cells that survived to measure how much each TRBV family was depleted. Surface TRBV12 (TRBV12-3) was expressed by Jurkat cells, and surface TRBV5-5 was expressed by HPB-ALL cells. Results the study describes overall, beyond this receptor: Relative to anti-CD19, exposure to anti-TRBV12 lowered the TRBV12-3 share of total TRBV signal by 97% to 99%, while TRBV12-4 dropped by around 35%, a change that was not significant. The TRBV-directed bispecific antibodies appeared to leave every TRBV family member untouched except the targeted genes and the closely related ones. Cross-reactivity of the anti-TRBV5-5 antibody with TRBV5-6 was attributed to high sequence similarity between the two genes. Every sequenced sample contained a mix of leukemia cell line cells and normal T cells, and most targeted TRBV signal came from the leukemia cells rather than from the normal T cells.

Libraries incorporated unique molecular identifier barcodes, which were used to quantify clonotypes. Qiagen AllPrep DNA/RNA Micro kits were used to isolate total RNA, and an Agilent TapeStation was used to check RNA quality. TCR beta libraries were constructed by 5' RACE, in which cDNA synthesis was followed by two PCR steps with TCR beta constant-region gene-specific primers. TCR beta libraries were sequenced on an Illumina MiSeq platform. The study's processing was this. MIGEC, MiXCR and VDJtools were used to process the reads. Clonotype frequency was computed as the clonotype's share of unique molecular identifiers among all unique molecular identifiers in the sample. Any TRBV gene that IMGT lists as a pseudogene or open reading frame, and is therefore nonfunctional, such as TRBV1, TRBV12-1 and TRBV21, was left out. TCRdb's own reprocessing of the public reads used fastp at Q25 and MiXCR and kept productive beta chains. Each record represents a unique CDR3 protein, reported with the most common genes and DNA among its rows. The V and J calls follow TCRdb's processing rather than the paper's. The sample includes about 20,000 distinct CDR3 sequences, with 2% to 2.5% observed a single time. Roughly 5% of the sample is in the top ten clones.

The CDR1 and CDR2 encoded by the germline V gene (reference sequence) are MNHEY and SMNVEV. V is clipped by 1 base and J by 3 bases, and the sequence between their germline boundaries is 12 bases long. From its cysteine to its phenylalanine, the CDR3 spans 15 amino acids. The read is trimmed to its CDR3 DNA, 45 bases read in frame from base 1. Explained via the paper, the treatment or condition label denotes: alpha-V12: anti-TRBV12 scFv linked to anti-CD3 scFv. T cells were expanded from blood mononuclear cells with anti-CD3 antibody OKT3 or CD3/CD28 Dynabeads for around three days. The anti-TRBV12 bispecific sample was taken from a coculture of Jurkat leukemia cells with normal T cells and was compared with an anti-CD19 bispecific control coculture. The culture conditions for expanded T cells were RPMI 1640 plus 10% fetal bovine serum, recombinant human IL-2 (approximately 90 IU/ml) and IL-7 (about 5 ng/ml). Cocultures combined some 5 x 10^4 normal T cells with some 5 x 10^4 target cells and bispecific antibody in roughly 100 ul, incubated 15 to 20 hours at 37°C. Each bispecific antibody consisted of two single-chain variable fragments expressed in a single-chain diabody format with a His tag. Effector T cells came from healthy human donors; peripheral blood mononuclear cells were isolated from leukapheresis samples by Ficoll density gradient centrifugation.

The TCR was taken from a human donor in good health. Some clones in this sample may be carry-over from other donors' samples. This specimen consisted of healthy donor T cells cultured with leukemia cells, obtained from a culture containing a bispecific antibody targeting TCR Vbeta12. The chain was built from TRBV27 and TRBJ2-5, with a weak D call of TRBD2 (7 bases match). The CDR3 region reads CASSLWGGPEETQYF. Read as DNA, the sequence is TGTGCCAGCAGTTTATGGGGGGGGCCTGAAGAGACCCAGTACTTC.